The rows below give T cell receptor beta chains drawn from one sample of a study of cytomegalovirus exposure and HLA in healthy donors. Assay: immunoSEQ multiplex PCR; the TCRdb copy retains only in-frame clones and omits some. This table holds 100,000 to 150,000 clones, about 96% found once. Sequenced input: PBMCs. Source of these receptors: a young man in good health and CMV-seronegative. The CDR3 runs from the conserved cysteine through the conserved F or W. The D gene is left open where the match is weak. Size values are once, few and many counts, or a class for expanded clones, and some rows have none.

J	size	V	D	CDR3	DNA
TRBJ1-4	.	TRBV9	.	CASSVGGAGRELFF	TGTGCCAGCAGCGTAGGAGGGGCCGGGAGAGAACTGTTTTTT
TRBJ2-7	.	TRBV5-5	TRBD1	CASSLEDRGRYEQYF	TGTGCCAGCAGCTTGGAGGACAGGGGGCGATACGAGCAGTACTTC
TRBJ2-7	once	TRBV5-5	TRBD1	CASSPTGGSYEQYF	TGTGCCAGCAGCCCAACAGGGGGGTCCTACGAGCAGTACTTC
TRBJ1-1	.	TRBV5-8	TRBD1	CASSYARDSAEAFF	TGTGCCAGCAGCTACGCCAGGGACAGTGCTGAAGCTTTCTTT
TRBJ1-5	.	TRBV19	.	CASTPRRDSNQPQHF	TGTGCCAGTACCCCAAGACGGGATAGCAATCAGCCCCAGCATTTT
TRBJ2-5	.	TRBV7-2	.	CASSLDPGQAQETQYF	TGTGCCAGCAGCTTAGATCCAGGGCAAGCCCAAGAGACCCAGTACTTC
TRBJ2-7	few	TRBV4-1	.	CASSQTGSYEQYF	TGCGCCAGCAGCCAGACAGGATCCTACGAGCAGTACTTC
TRBJ2-7	.	TRBV6-5	TRBD2	CASSYSSGIIGEQYF	TGTGCCAGCAGTTACTCCAGCGGGATTATAGGCGAGCAGTACTTC
TRBJ2-7	.	TRBV30	.	CAWSVQAEYEQYF	TGTGCCTGGAGTGTACAGGCGGAATACGAGCAGTACTTC
TRBJ1-1	.	TRBV9	.	CASSSPGEGRMNTEAFF	TGTGCCAGCAGCTCCCCGGGAGAGGGACGGATGAACACTGAAGCTTTCTTT
TRBJ2-5	.	TRBV9	.	CASSGGPRPQETQYF	TGTGCCAGCAGCGGGGGGCCCCGACCGCAAGAGACCCAGTACTTC
TRBJ2-1	.	TRBV9	.	CASSALGHEQFF	TGTGCCAGCAGCGCCCTGGGCCATGAGCAGTTCTTC
TRBJ2-7	.	TRBV7-2	TRBD1	CASSPRQGGYEQYF	TGTGCCAGCAGCCCAAGACAGGGTGGCTACGAGCAGTACTTC
TRBJ2-2	.	TRBV12-5	TRBD2	CASGGTSGRAGSTGELFF	TGTGCTAGTGGTGGTACTAGCGGGAGGGCCGGGAGCACCGGGGAGCTGTTTTTT
TRBJ1-2	.	TRBV27	.	CASSLSVDSNYGYTF	TGTGCCAGCAGTTTATCGGTGGACAGTAACTATGGCTACACCTTC
TRBJ2-6	.	TRBV18	.	CASSPEAVGSGANVLTF	TGTGCCAGCTCACCGGAGGCGGTAGGCTCTGGGGCCAACGTCCTGACTTTC
TRBJ2-7	once	TRBV5-1	.	CASSLGTTTYEQYF	TGCGCCAGCAGCTTGGGGACAACCACCTACGAGCAGTACTTC
TRBJ1-2	once	TRBV28	TRBD1	CASRQGANYGYTF	TGTGCCAGCAGGCAGGGGGCTAACTATGGCTACACCTTC
TRBJ2-7	once	TRBV25-1	.	CASSDPSTGGRDEQYF	TGTGCCAGCAGTGACCCGTCAACCGGGGGGCGAGACGAGCAGTACTTC
TRBJ2-5	.	TRBV30	.	CACNWQGETQYF	TGTGCCTGCAACTGGCAGGGAGAGACCCAGTACTTC
TRBJ2-3	.	TRBV9	.	CASSPPGRTDTQYF	TGTGCCAGCAGCCCCCCGGGTCGCACAGATACGCAGTATTTT
TRBJ2-5	once	TRBV4-2	.	CASSQVSPQETQYF	TGTGCCAGCAGCCAAGTTAGTCCCCAAGAGACCCAGTACTTC
TRBJ2-1	.	TRBV15	TRBD2	CATSPRPRLAGGDEQFF	TGTGCCACCAGCCCCCGCCCGCGGCTAGCGGGAGGAGATGAGCAGTTCTTC
TRBJ2-3	.	TRBV11-2	TRBD2	CASSSLAGGPTDTQYF	TGTGCCAGCAGCTCCTTAGCGGGAGGGCCCACAGATACGCAGTATTTT
TRBJ2-3	.	TRBV11-3	TRBD2	CASSLDRRLAGALTDTQYF	TGTGCCAGCAGCTTAGATCGGAGACTAGCGGGAGCATTAACAGATACGCAGTATTTT
TRBJ1-1	.	TRBV5-1	.	CASSLDGSEAFF	TGCGCCAGCAGCTTGGACGGGAGTGAAGCTTTCTTT
TRBJ2-1	.	TRBV9	TRBD2	CASSVMSGNGDEQFF	TGTGCCAGCAGCGTAATGAGCGGGAACGGGGATGAGCAGTTCTTC
TRBJ2-1	.	TRBV28	.	CASSFHESSYNEQFF	TGTGCCAGCAGTTTTCATGAGAGTTCCTACAATGAGCAGTTCTTC
TRBJ2-1	once	TRBV29-1	TRBD2	CSVEGASGRSHEQFF	TGCAGCGTTGAAGGGGCTAGCGGGAGAAGTCATGAGCAGTTCTTC
TRBJ1-5	.	TRBV6-5	TRBD1	CASSWGQGAHQPQHF	TGTGCCAGCAGTTGGGGGCAGGGGGCACATCAGCCCCAGCATTTT
TRBJ2-3	.	TRBV27	.	CASRGGGFDTDTQYF	TGTGCCAGCAGGGGAGGGGGGTTTGACACAGATACGCAGTATTTT
TRBJ1-1	.	TRBV2	.	CASSEAVGGTEAFF	TGTGCCAGCAGTGAAGCGGTAGGGGGCACTGAAGCTTTCTTT
TRBJ1-5	once	TRBV6-5	.	CATGRTGDQPQHF	TGTGCCACCGGGCGGACGGGGGATCAGCCCCAGCATTTT
TRBJ1-1	once	TRBV4-1	.	CASSQDRFEAFF	TGCGCCAGCAGCCAAGACAGATTTGAAGCTTTCTTT
TRBJ1-5	.	TRBV2	.	CASSEQGLGNQPQHF	TGTGCCAGCAGCGAACAGGGATTGGGCAATCAGCCCCAGCATTTT
TRBJ2-5	.	TRBV11-2	TRBD2	CASRSLAGGMETQYF	TGTGCCAGCAGATCCCTAGCGGGAGGGATGGAGACCCAGTACTTC
TRBJ2-7	.	TRBV27	TRBD2	CASSLSASGLSYEQYF	TGTGCCAGCAGTTTATCTGCTAGCGGGCTATCCTACGAGCAGTACTTC
TRBJ1-4	.	TRBV5-1	TRBD1	CASSPRTGLNEKLFF	TGCGCCAGCAGCCCCAGGACAGGGCTGAATGAAAAACTGTTTTTT
TRBJ2-7	.	TRBV28	.	CATTWQDSFYEQYF	TGTGCCACCACGTGGCAGGACAGTTTCTACGAGCAGTACTTC
TRBJ2-1	once	TRBV19	TRBD2	CASSTIAGSTYNEQFF	TGTGCCAGTAGTACTATAGCGGGCAGCACCTACAATGAGCAGTTCTTC
TRBJ2-2	.	TRBV5-1	.	CASSSSERLNTGELFF	TGCGCCAGCAGCTCCTCGGAGCGGCTGAACACCGGGGAGCTGTTTTTT
TRBJ1-1	.	TRBV21-1	.	CASRSGQETTEAFF	TGTGCCAGCAGATCGGGACAGGAGACCACTGAAGCTTTCTTT
TRBJ1-2	.	TRBV28	TRBD1	CASSSQGEWYGYTF	TGTGCCAGCAGTTCTCAGGGGGAATGGTATGGCTACACCTTC
TRBJ2-7	.	TRBV27	TRBD2	CASSFNVLSGRNEQYF	TGTGCCAGCAGTTTCAATGTGCTTAGCGGGAGGAACGAGCAGTACTTC
TRBJ2-1	.	TRBV23-1	TRBD2	CASSHTGTSGSSYNEQFF	TGCGCCAGCAGTCACACCGGGACTAGCGGGAGCTCCTACAATGAGCAGTTCTTC